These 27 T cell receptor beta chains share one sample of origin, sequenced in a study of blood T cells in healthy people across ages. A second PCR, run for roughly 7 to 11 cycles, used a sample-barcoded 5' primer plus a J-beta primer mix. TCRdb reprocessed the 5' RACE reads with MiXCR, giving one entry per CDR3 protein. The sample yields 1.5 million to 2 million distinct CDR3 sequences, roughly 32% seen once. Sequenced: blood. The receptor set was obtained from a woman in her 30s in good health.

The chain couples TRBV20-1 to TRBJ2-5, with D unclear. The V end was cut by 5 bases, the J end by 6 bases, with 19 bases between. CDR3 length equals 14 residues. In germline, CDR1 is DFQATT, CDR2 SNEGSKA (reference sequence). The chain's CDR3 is CSARWEGVRQTQYF. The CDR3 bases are TGCAGTGCTCGGTGGGAAGGTGTCCGGCAGACCCAGTACTTC.

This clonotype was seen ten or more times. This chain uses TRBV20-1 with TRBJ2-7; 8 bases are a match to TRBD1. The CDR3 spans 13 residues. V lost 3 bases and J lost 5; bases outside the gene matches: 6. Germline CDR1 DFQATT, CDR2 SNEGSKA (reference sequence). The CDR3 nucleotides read TGCAGTGCTAGTACTCCAGGGGGCGACGAGCAGTACTTC. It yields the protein CSASTPGGDEQYF.

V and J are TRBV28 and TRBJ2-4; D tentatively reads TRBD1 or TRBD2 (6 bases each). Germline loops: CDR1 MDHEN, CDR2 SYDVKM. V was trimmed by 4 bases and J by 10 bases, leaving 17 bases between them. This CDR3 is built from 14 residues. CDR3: CASSWGAPGKIQYF. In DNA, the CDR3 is TGTGCCAGCAGTTGGGGGGCCCCCGGCAAAATTCAGTACTTC.

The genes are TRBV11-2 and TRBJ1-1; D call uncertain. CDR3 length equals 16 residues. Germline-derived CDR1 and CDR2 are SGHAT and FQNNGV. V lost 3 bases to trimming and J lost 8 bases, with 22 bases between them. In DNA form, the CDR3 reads TGTGCCAGCAGCTTGGACCTACAACGATGGGATCACGAAGCTTTCTTT. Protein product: CASSLDLQRWDHEAFF.

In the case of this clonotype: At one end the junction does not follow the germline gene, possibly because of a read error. CDR3 residues: CASSPRDSSNYGHTF. CDR3 bases: TGTGCCAGCAGCCCCCGGGACAGTTCTAACTATGGCCACACCTTC. The chain employs TRBV13 and TRBJ1-2; 7 nucleotides agree with TRBD1. This CDR3 region has 15 residues. Germline V gene lookup returns CDR1 PRHDT and CDR2 FYEKMQ (reference sequence).

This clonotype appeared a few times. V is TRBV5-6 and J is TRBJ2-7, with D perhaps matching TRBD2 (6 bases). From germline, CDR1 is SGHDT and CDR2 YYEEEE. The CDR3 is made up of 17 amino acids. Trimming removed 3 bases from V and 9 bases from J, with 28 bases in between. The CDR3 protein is CASSSFRVTTSNNGQYF. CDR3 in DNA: TGTGCCAGCAGCTCGTTTAGGGTCACGACTAGTAATAATGGGCAGTACTTC.

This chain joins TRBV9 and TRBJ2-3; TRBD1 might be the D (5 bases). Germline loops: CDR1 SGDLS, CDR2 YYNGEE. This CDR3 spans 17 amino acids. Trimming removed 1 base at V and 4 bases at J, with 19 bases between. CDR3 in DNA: TGTGCCAGCAGCGTATCTCCTGCAGGGCGGTTTGCAGATACGCAGTATTTT. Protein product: CASSVSPAGRFADTQYF. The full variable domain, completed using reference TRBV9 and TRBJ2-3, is DSGVTQTPKHLITATGQRVTLRCSPRSGDLSVYWYQQSLDQGLQFLIQYYNGEERAKGNILERFSAQQFPDLHSELNLSSLELGDSALYFCASSVSPAGRFADTQYFGPGTRLTVL.

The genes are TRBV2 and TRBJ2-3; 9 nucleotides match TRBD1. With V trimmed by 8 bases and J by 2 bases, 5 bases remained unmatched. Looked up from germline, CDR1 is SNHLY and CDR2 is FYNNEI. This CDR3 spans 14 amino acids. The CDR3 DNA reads TGTGCCAGCCTCCGGGACAGGGTCACAGATACGCAGTATTTT. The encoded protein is CASLRDRVTDTQYF.

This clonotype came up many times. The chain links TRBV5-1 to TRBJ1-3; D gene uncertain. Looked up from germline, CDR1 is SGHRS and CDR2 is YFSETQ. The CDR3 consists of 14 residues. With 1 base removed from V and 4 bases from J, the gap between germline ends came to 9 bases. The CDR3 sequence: CASSLNGGGNTIYF. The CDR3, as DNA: TGCGCCAGCAGCTTGAATGGAGGAGGAAACACCATATATTTT.

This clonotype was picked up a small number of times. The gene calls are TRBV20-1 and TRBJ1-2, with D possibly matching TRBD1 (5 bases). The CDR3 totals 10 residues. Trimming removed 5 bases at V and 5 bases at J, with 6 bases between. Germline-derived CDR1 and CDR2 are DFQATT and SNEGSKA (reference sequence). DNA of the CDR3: TGCAGTGCTCCAGGGTATGGCTACACCTTC. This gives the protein CSAPGYGYTF.

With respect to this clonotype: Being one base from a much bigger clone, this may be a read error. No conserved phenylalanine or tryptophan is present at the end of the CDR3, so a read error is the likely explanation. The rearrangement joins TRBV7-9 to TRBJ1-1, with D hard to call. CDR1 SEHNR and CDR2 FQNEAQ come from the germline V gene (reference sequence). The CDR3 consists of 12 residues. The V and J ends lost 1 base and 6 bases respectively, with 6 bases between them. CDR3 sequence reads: CASSLDDPEAFL. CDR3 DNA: TGTGCCAGCAGCTTAGATGACCCTGAAGCTTTCCTT.

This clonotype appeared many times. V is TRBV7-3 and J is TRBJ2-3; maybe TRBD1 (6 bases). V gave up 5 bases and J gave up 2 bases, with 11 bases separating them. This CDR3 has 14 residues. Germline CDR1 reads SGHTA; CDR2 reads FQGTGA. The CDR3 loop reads CASSATGPTDTQYF. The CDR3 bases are TGTGCCAGCAGCGCTACAGGGCCCACAGATACGCAGTATTTT.

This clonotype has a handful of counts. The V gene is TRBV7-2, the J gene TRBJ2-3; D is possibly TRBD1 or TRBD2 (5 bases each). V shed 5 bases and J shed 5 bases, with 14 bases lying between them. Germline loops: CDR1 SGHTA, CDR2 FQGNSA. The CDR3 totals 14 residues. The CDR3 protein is CASSRRGAQDTQYF. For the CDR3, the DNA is TGTGCCAGCAGCCGGCGAGGGGCCCAAGATACGCAGTATTTT.

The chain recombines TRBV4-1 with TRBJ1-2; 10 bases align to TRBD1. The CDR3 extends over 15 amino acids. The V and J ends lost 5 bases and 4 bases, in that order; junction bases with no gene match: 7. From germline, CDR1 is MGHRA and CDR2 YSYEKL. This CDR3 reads CASSSAGQGFYGYTF. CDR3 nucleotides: TGCGCCAGCAGCTCGGCGGGACAGGGGTTCTATGGCTACACCTTC.

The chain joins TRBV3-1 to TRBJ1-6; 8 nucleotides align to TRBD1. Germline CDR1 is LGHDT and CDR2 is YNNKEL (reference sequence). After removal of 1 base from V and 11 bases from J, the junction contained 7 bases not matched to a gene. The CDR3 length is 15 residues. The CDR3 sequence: CASSQVAGGPPPLHF. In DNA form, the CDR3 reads TGTGCCAGCAGCCAAGTTGCAGGGGGCCCGCCACCCCTCCACTTT.

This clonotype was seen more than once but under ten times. CDR3 in amino acids: CSARTLAAVHEQFF. The CDR3 DNA follows: TGCAGTGCTAGAACCTTAGCGGCGGTCCATGAGCAGTTCTTC. The V gene is TRBV20-1, the J gene TRBJ2-1; tentatively, D is TRBD2 (6 bases). Trimming removed 2 bases from V and 8 bases from J, with 16 bases in between. CDR3 size: 14 residues. Germline V gives CDR1 DFQATT, CDR2 SNEGSKA (reference sequence).

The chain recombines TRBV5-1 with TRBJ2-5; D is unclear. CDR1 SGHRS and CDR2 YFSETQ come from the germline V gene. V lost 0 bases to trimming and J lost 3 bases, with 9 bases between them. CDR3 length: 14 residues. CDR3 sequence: CASSLASRKETQYF. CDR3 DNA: TGCGCCAGCAGCTTGGCCTCACGAAAAGAGACCCAGTACTTC.

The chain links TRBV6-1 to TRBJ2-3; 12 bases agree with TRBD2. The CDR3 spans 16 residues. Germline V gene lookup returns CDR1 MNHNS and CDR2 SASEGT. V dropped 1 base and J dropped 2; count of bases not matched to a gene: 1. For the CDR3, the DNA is TGTGCCAGCAGTGAAGGGACTAGCGGGGTCACAGATACGCAGTATTTT. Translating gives CASSEGTSGVTDTQYF.

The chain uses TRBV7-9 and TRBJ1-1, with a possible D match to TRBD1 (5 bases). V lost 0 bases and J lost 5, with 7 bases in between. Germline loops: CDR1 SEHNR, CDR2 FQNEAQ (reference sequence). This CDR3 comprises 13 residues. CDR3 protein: CASSLADTTEAFF. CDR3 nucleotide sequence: TGTGCCAGCAGCTTAGCGGACACAACTGAAGCTTTCTTT.

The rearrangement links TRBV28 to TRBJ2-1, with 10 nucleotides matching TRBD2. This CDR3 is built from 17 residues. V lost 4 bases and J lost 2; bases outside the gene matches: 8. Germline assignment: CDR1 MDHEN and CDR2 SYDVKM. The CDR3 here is CASSSNPGTSAYNEQFF. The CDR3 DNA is TGTGCCAGCAGTTCTAACCCCGGGACTAGCGCCTACAATGAGCAGTTCTTC. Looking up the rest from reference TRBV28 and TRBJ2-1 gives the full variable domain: DVKVTQSSRYLVKRTGEKVFLECVQDMDHENMFWYRQDPGLGLRLIYFSYDVKMKEKGDIPEGYSVSREKKERFSLILESASTNQTSMYLCASSSNPGTSAYNEQFFGPGTRLTVL.

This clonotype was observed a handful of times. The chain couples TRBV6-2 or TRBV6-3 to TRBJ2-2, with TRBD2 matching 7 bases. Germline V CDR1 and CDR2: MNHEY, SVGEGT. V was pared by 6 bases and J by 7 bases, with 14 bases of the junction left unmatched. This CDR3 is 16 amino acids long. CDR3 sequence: CASRPAFTRGNGELFF. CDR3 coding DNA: TGTGCCAGCAGACCCGCCTTCACGCGGGGGAACGGGGAGCTGTTTTTT.

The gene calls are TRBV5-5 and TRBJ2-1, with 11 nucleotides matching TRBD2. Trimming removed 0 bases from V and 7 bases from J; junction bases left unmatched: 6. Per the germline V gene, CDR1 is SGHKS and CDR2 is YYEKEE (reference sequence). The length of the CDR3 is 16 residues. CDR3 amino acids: CASSLALAGGWNEQFF. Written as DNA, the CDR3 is TGTGCCAGCAGCTTGGCTCTAGCGGGGGGATGGAATGAGCAGTTCTTC.

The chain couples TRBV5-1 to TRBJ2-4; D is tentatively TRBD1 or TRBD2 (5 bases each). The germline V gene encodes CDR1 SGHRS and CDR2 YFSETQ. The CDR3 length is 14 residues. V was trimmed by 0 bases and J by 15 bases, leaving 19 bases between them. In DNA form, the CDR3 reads TGCGCCAGCAGCTTGGGGGGGTCCCTGGACCCCTGGTACTTC. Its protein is CASSLGGSLDPWYF. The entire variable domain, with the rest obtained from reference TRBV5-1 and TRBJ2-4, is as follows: KAGVTQTPRYLIKTRGQQVTLSCSPISGHRSVSWYQQTPGQGLQFLFEYFSETQRNKGNFPGRFSGRQFSNSRSEMNVSTLELGDSALYLCASSLGGSLDPWYFGAGTRLSVL.

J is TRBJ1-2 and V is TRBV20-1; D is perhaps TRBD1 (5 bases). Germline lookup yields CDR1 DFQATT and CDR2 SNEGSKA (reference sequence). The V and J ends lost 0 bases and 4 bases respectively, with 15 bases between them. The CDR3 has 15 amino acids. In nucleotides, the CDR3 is TGCAGTGCTAGAGACCTAGGTTGGGGGGGCTATGGCTACACCTTC. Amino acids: CSARDLGWGGYGYTF.

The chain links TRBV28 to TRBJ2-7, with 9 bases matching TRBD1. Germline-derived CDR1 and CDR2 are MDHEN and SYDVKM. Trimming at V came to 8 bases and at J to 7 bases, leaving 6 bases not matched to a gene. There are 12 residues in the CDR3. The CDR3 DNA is TGTGCCAGCGCCGGGACAGGGATAGAGCAGTACTTC. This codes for CASAGTGIEQYF. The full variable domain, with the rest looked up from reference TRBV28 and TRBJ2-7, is DVKVTQSSRYLVKRTGEKVFLECVQDMDHENMFWYRQDPGLGLRLIYFSYDVKMKEKGDIPEGYSVSREKKERFSLILESASTNQTSMYLCASAGTGIEQYFGPGTRLTVT.

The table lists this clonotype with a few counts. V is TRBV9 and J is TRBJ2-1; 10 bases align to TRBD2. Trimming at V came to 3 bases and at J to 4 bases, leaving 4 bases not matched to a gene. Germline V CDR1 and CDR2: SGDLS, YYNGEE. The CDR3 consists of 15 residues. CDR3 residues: CASSDSGGTYNEQFF. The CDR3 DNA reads TGTGCCAGCAGCGATAGCGGGGGGACGTACAATGAGCAGTTCTTC.

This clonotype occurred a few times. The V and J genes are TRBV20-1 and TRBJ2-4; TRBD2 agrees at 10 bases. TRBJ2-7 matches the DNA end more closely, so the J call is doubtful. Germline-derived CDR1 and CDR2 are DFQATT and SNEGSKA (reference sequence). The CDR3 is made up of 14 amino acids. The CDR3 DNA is TGCAGTGCTAAAGGACTAGCGGAGGCCCACGAGCAGTACTTC. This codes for CSAKGLAEAHEQYF.